This is a list of T cell receptor beta chains from one sample in a study of blood T cell repertoires in COVID-19. Some clones are missing from TCRdb's copy, which holds only in-frame ones; the method was immunoSEQ multiplex PCR. Found here are roughly 50,000 clones, 90% of them singletons; the top ten hold 8.4%. The specimen sequenced was peripheral blood. The receptor set was obtained from a woman aged 40 to 49 with active COVID-19. CDR3s include the opening cysteine and the closing phenylalanine or tryptophan. The D gene is left open where the match is weak. Size values are once, few and many counts, or a class for expanded clones, and some rows have none.

TRBD1,once,TRBV7-9,TRBJ1-1,TGTGCCAGCAGACCAGGACAGGGGGACACTGAAGCTTTCTTT,CASRPGQGDTEAFF
.,.,TRBV24-1,TRBJ2-3,TGTGCCACCAGTGATCGCGGGGCAGATACGCAGTATTTT,CATSDRGADTQYF
.,.,TRBV11-2,TRBJ2-1,TGTGCCAGCAGCTCCCCGACTAAAGGAGATGAGCAGTTCTTC,CASSSPTKGDEQFF
TRBD1,once,TRBV12-5,TRBJ2-1,TGTGCTAGTGTCCCGGGACAGGCCTACAATGAGCAGTTCTTC,CASVPGQAYNEQFF
.,.,TRBV5-4,TRBJ2-1,TGTGCCAGCAGCTTGCAGGGGAGCAATGAGCAGTTCTTC,CASSLQGSNEQFF
.,.,TRBV2,TRBJ2-2,TGTGCCAGCAAAGGGGGGGCTAATCCCGGGGAGCTGTTTTTT,CASKGGANPGELFF
TRBD1,.,TRBV6-2/TRBV6-3,TRBJ1-1,TGTGCCAGCAGTGGAAACAGGGGAGGTAGGCTGAACACTGAAGCTTTCTTT,CASSGNRGGRLNTEAFF
.,.,TRBV27,TRBJ2-3,TGTGCCAGCAGAAGTTCTGGGGAGGATACGCAGTATTTT,CASRSSGEDTQYF
TRBD1,.,TRBV5-1,TRBJ1-2,TGCGCCAGCAGCTTGCAACCAAACAGGGGAGACTATGGCTACACCTTC,CASSLQPNRGDYGYTF
.,.,TRBV4-1,TRBJ2-3,TGCGCCAGCAGCCTTCCCACGGGGGGCGATAGCACAGATACGCAGTATTTT,CASSLPTGGDSTDTQYF
.,.,TRBV7-2,TRBJ1-2,TGTGCCAGCAGCTTGTCCAGTAACTATGGCTACACCTTC,CASSLSSNYGYTF
TRBD1,.,TRBV18,TRBJ1-1,TGTGCCAGCTCACCGCGACAGGGGACCATGAACACTGAAGCTTTCTTT,CASSPRQGTMNTEAFF
.,.,TRBV5-1,TRBJ2-3,TGCGCCAGCAGCTTGGCGCCACTAGTGGGAGATACGCAGTATTTT,CASSLAPLVGDTQYF
TRBD2,.,TRBV7-2,TRBJ2-3,TGTGCCAGCAGCCCTATTGCTAGCGGGGGGGGCACAGATACGCAGTATTTT,CASSPIASGGGTDTQYF
TRBD2,.,TRBV4-1,TRBJ2-1,TGCGCCAGCAGCCAAGGCCAGCGGGGGTCTAATGAGCAGTTCTTC,CASSQGQRGSNEQFF
.,.,TRBV20-1,TRBJ1-2,TGCAGTGCTAGTGGCGGAGCGGGGCAGATTAACTATGGCTACACCTTC,CSASGGAGQINYGYTF
TRBD1,.,TRBV3-1/TRBV3-2,TRBJ1-1,TGTGCCAGCAGCTACCGGGACAGGGGCACTGAAGCTTTCTTT,CASSYRDRGTEAFF
TRBD1,.,TRBV6-5,TRBJ1-1,TGTGCCAGCAGATTAACAGGGGTGAACACTGAAGCTTTCTTT,CASRLTGVNTEAFF
.,.,TRBV5-4,TRBJ2-1,TGTGCCAGCAGCTTGAACCATGAGTACAATGAGCAGTTCTTC,CASSLNHEYNEQFF
.,once,TRBV6-5,TRBJ1-6,TGTGCCAGCTGGAGGGTTAATTCACCCCTCCACTTT,CASWRVNSPLHF
TRBD2,.,TRBV18,TRBJ2-5,TGTGCCAGCTCACCGACACCGGGACTAGCGGGGGCCGTGTACCAAGAGACCCAGTACTTC,CASSPTPGLAGAVYQETQYF
TRBD2,.,TRBV7-3,TRBJ2-5,TGTGCCAGCAGCTTGCGGGAGGGAGAGACCCAGTACTTC,CASSLREGETQYF
TRBD2,.,TRBV11-3,TRBJ2-3,TGTGCCAGCAGCCTTGTTCTAGCGGGGGTCACAGATACGCAGTATTTT,CASSLVLAGVTDTQYF
.,.,TRBV5-4,TRBJ2-1,TGTGCCAGCAGCCAAACCACCCGGAATGAGCAGTTCTTC,CASSQTTRNEQFF
TRBD2,.,TRBV6-5,TRBJ2-7,TGTGCCAGCAGGTCTACTAGCGGGGTATACGAGCAGTACTTC,CASRSTSGVYEQYF
.,.,TRBV21-1,TRBJ2-7,TGTGCCAGCGCCACTACTGAGGAGGCCTACGAGCAGTACTTC,CASATTEEAYEQYF